Many counts were recorded for the clone carrying this TCR beta chain. Its target is unknown. This record comes from a study of metastatic and nonmetastatic thyroid tumors. The study, taken as a whole, reports: In blood and tumor, TCR beta diversity was reportedly significantly higher in malignant thyroid tumors than in benign nodules.

Using MiXCR, TCRdb reanalyzed the PCR reads. This sample yields around 24,000 clones, of which about 24% are seen a single time; roughly 12% belongs to the top ten. Not a single patient had been given any form of treatment at any point before undergoing thyroid surgery. The clonotype originates from a male donor with papillary thyroid cancer or a benign thyroid nodule (not recorded which). Some clones in this sample may be carry-over from other donors' samples. The sample comprised tumor tissue.

CDR3 coding DNA: TGCAGTGCTAGAGCCCCGACTAGCTTGGAGCAGTTCTTC. This translates into CSARAPTSLEQFF. The gene calls are TRBV20-1 and TRBJ2-1; TRBD2 matches 7 bases. Unmatched junction bases numbered 7, after V lost 1 base and J lost 10 bases. The CDR3 is 13 amino acids. Germline V gives CDR1 DFQATT, CDR2 SNEGSKA (reference sequence).